This T cell receptor (beta chain) was sequenced in a study of shared clonotypes between healthy human individuals. Trimming cost V 0 bases and J 3 bases, with 10 bases left between them. This CDR3 region has 15 residues. Germline V CDR1 and CDR2: SGHDT, YYEEEE. With regard to this clone: In the same sample, other DNA sequences code for this CDR3.

Per sorted-subset replicate PCR, input was approximately 0.2 ug DNA, representing around 29,000 T cell genomes. Method: immunoSEQ multiplex PCR; TCRdb's copy keeps in-frame clones and lacks some. The sample lists millions of clones, approximately 90% occurring once. The source of this sequence is a man younger than 35 in good health. The V and J genes are TRBV5-6 and TRBJ2-1; D is undetermined. What was sequenced was naive CD4+ T cells sorted from blood. This sample's subset: CD45RA+ positively selected. The CDR3 loop reads CASSLVTSDYNEQFF. CDR3 sequence (DNA): TGTGCCAGCAGCTTGGTAACGAGCGACTACAATGAGCAGTTCTTC.